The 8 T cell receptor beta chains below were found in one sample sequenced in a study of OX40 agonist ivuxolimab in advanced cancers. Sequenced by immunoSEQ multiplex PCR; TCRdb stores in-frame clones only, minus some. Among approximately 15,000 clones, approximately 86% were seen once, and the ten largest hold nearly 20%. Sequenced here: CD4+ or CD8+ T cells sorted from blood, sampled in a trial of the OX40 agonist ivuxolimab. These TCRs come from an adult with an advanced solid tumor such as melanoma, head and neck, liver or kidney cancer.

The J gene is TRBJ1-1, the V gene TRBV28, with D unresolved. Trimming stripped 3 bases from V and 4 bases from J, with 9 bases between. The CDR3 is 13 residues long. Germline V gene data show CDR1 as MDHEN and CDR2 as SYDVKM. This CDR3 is CASSFEGGTEAFF. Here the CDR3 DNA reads TGTGCCAGCAGTTTTGAAGGAGGCACTGAAGCTTTCTTT.

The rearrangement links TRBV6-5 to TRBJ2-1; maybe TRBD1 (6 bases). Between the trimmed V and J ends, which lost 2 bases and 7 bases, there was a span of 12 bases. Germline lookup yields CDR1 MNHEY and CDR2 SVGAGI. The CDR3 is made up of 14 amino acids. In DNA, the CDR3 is TGTGCCAGCAGTTACGGTGACAGGCAGAATGAGCAGTTCTTC. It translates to CASSYGDRQNEQFF.

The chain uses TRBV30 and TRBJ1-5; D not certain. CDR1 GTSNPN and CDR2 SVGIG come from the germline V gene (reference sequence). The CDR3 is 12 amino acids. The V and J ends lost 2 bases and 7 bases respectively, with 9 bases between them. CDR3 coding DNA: TGTGCCTGGAGTCCCCCGGGCCAGCCCCAGCATTTT. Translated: CAWSPPGQPQHF.

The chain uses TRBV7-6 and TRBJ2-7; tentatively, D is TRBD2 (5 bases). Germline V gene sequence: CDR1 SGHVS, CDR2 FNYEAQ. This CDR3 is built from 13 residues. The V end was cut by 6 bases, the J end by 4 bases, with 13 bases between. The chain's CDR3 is CASSKDGVYEQYF. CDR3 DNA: TGTGCCAGCAGTAAAGACGGGGTTTACGAGCAGTACTTC.

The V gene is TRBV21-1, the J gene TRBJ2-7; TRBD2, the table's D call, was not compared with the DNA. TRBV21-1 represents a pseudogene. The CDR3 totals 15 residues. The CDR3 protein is CASSIYGGDSYEQYF. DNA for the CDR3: TGTGCCAGCAGCATATACGGGGGGGACTCCTACGAGCAGTACTTC.

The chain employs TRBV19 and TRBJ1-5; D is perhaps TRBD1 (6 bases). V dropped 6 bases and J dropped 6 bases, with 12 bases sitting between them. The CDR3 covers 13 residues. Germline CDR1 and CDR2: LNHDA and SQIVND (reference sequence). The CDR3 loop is CASSLGTPQPQHF. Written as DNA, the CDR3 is TGTGCCAGTAGCCTAGGGACACCTCAGCCCCAGCATTTT.

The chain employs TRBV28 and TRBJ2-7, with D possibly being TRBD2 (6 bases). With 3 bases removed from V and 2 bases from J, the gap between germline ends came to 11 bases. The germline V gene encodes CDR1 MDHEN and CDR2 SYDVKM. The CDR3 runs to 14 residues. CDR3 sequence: CASSLGEATYEQYF. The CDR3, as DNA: TGTGCCAGCAGTTTGGGGGAGGCAACCTACGAGCAGTACTTC.

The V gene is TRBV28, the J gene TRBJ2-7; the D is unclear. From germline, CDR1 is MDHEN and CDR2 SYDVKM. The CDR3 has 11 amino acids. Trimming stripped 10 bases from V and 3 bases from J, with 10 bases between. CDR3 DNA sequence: TGTGCCACCCGACACCTCTACGAGCAGTACTTC. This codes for CATRHLYEQYF.